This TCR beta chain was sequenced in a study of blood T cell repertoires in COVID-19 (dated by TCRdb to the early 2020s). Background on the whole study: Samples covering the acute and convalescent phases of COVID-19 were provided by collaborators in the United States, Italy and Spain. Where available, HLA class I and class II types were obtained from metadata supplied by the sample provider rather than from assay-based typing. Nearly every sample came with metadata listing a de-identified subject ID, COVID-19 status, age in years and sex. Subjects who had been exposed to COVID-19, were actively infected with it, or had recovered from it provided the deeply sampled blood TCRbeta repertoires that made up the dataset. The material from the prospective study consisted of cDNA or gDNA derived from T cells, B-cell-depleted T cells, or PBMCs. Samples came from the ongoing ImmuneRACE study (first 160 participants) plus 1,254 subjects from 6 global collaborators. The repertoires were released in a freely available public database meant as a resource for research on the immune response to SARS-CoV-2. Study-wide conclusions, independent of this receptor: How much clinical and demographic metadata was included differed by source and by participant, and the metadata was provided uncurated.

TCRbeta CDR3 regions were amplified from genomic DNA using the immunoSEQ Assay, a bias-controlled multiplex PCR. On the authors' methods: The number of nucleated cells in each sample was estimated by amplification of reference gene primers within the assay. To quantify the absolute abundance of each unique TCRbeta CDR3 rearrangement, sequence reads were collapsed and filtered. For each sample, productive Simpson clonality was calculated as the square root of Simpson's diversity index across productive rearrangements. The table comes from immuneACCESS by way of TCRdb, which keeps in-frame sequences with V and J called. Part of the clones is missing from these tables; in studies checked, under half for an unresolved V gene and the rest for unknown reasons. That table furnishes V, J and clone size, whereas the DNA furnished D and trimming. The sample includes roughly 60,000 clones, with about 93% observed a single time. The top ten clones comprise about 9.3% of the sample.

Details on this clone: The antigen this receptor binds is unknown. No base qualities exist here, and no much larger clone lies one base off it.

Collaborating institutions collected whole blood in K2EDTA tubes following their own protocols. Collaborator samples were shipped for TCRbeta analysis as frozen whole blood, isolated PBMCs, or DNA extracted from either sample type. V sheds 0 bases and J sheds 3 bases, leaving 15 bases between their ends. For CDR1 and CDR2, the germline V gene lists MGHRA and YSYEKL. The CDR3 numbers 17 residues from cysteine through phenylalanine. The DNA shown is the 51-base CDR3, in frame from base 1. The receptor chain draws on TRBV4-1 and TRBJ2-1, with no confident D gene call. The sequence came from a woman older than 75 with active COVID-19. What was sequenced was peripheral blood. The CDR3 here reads CASSQDPGTAYYNEQFF. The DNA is TGCGCCAGCAGCCAAGATCCCGGAACAGCCTACTACAATGAGCAGTTCTTC.